Below are 25 T cell receptor beta chains sequenced from a single sample in a study. MiXCR, run by TCRdb on the RT-PCR reads, gives a single entry per CDR3 protein. The data show hundreds of thousands of distinct CDR3 sequences, with 14% seen just once and 3.6% held by the top ten. The material sequenced was memory CD4+ T cells from blood. These receptors were obtained from a female donor in good health, serving as a healthy control.

The chain uses TRBV6-6 and TRBJ2-7; D may be TRBD1 (6 bases). V dropped 6 bases and J dropped 2 bases, with 14 bases sitting between them. The CDR3 runs to 14 residues. Germline CDR1 is MNHNY and CDR2 is SVGAGI (reference sequence). CDR3 region: CASSLSRTAYEQYF. In nucleotides, the CDR3 is TGTGCCAGCAGCCTCTCCAGGACAGCCTACGAGCAGTACTTC.

The CDR3 DNA is TGTGCCAGCAGCCAAGATCCCGGGCACGAGCAGTACTTC. Its translation is CASSQDPGHEQYF. V gene TRBV3-1 combines with J gene TRBJ2-7; unclear D gene. V was trimmed by 0 bases and J by 5 bases, leaving 8 bases between them. This CDR3 has 13 residues. Germline CDR1 LGHDT, CDR2 YNNKEL (reference sequence).

The chain is built from TRBV28 and TRBJ1-2; TRBD1 agrees at 8 bases. CDR3 length equals 15 residues. V lost 7 bases, J lost 1 base, and 8 bases stayed unmatched. Looked up from germline, CDR1 is MDHEN and CDR2 is SYDVKM. CDR3 nucleotide sequence: TGTGCCAGCACAGGGGGCGGTATCGATAACTATGGCTACACCTTC. Its translation is CASTGGGIDNYGYTF.

This clonotype was detected only a few times. V usage is TRBV28 and J usage is TRBJ2-1; D uncertain. Germline V gene lookup returns CDR1 MDHEN and CDR2 SYDVKM. Between the trimmed V and J ends, which lost 6 bases and 0 bases, there was a span of 9 bases. The CDR3 is made up of 14 amino acids. The CDR3 here is CASRKESSYNEQFF. As DNA, the CDR3 is TGTGCCAGCAGAAAAGAGAGCTCCTACAATGAGCAGTTCTTC.

This clonotype was detected ten times or more. The gene calls are TRBV5-8 and TRBJ1-1; D unclear. Deletions cut 3 bases from V and 6 bases from J, with 9 bases between. Germline CDR1 SGHTS, CDR2 YDEGEE. This CDR3 comprises 12 residues. In DNA, the CDR3 is TGTGCCAGCAGCTCGTACAGACCTGAAGCTTTCTTT. Protein: CASSSYRPEAFF.

This clonotype was counted ten times or more. This chain links TRBV12-3 or TRBV12-4 with TRBJ1-5; no clear D. Trimming left V 6 bases short and J 3 bases short, with 9 bases between. The CDR3 spans 13 residues. CDR3 nucleotides: TGTGCCAGCAGCCCGGGCCCCAATCAGCCCCAGCATTTT. The encoded protein is CASSPGPNQPQHF.

This clonotype was seen only a few times. The chain combines TRBV5-1 with TRBJ2-3; possible D gene TRBD1, 5 bases. The V gene lost 0 bases and the J gene lost 5 bases, with 10 bases spanning the gap. The germline V gene encodes CDR1 SGHRS and CDR2 YFSETQ. The CDR3 is 14 residues long. The CDR3 loop reads CASSLGQIGDTQYF. CDR3 bases: TGCGCCAGCAGCTTGGGACAGATAGGAGATACGCAGTATTTT.

The chain combines TRBV29-1 with TRBJ1-4, with 11 positions matching TRBD1. The V gene end was trimmed by 7 bases and the J gene end by 7 bases; junction bases not matched to a gene: 5. The CDR3 has 13 residues. Germline V CDR1 and CDR2: SQVTM, ANQGSEA. CDR3 protein: CSAKGTGGEKLFF. Here the CDR3 DNA reads TGCAGCGCAAAAGGGACAGGGGGTGAAAAACTGTTTTTT. Full variable domain (remainder filled in from reference TRBV29-1 and TRBJ1-4): SAVISQKPSRDICQRGTSLTIQCQVDSQVTMMFWYRQQPGQSLTLIATANQGSEATYESGFVIDKFPISRPNLTFSTLTVSNMSPEDSSIYLCSAKGTGGEKLFFGSGTQLSVL.

This chain uses TRBV27 with TRBJ2-3; possible D gene TRBD1, 5 bases. The CDR3 length is 12 residues. Looked up from germline, CDR1 is MNHEY and CDR2 is SMNVEV (reference sequence). V was pared by 5 bases and J by 13 bases, with 16 bases between. The CDR3 DNA sequence: TGTGCCAGCAGTCCCAAACGCAGGGTTGAGTATTTT. Its translation: CASSPKRRVEYF.

This clonotype was counted many times. The chain employs TRBV20-1 and TRBJ2-2; D is uncertain. Trimming stripped 3 bases from V and 0 bases from J, with 8 bases between. The CDR3 extends over 14 amino acids. From germline, CDR1 is DFQATT and CDR2 SNEGSKA (reference sequence). The CDR3 is CSASGDTNTGELFF. CDR3 coding DNA: TGCAGTGCTAGCGGAGACACGAACACCGGGGAGCTGTTTTTT.

This clonotype was observed a handful of times. In nucleotides, the CDR3 is TGTGCCAGCATCCAGCCAGCTAGCGGACAAGAGACCCAGTACTTC. Its translation is CASIQPASGQETQYF. The chain joins TRBV6-1 to TRBJ2-5; 7 nucleotides match TRBD2. Germline V gene lookup returns CDR1 MNHNS and CDR2 SASEGT. V gave up 7 bases and J gave up 2 bases; unmatched junction bases: 10. The CDR3 loop spans 15 amino acids.

The table lists this clonotype with a few counts. V gene TRBV6-2 or TRBV6-3 combines with J gene TRBJ1-5; TRBD1 might be the D (5 bases). The V and J ends lost 2 bases and 4 bases respectively, with 9 bases between them. The CDR3 has 14 residues. The germline CDR1 and CDR2 sequences are MNHEY and SVGEGT. The CDR3 coding sequence is TGTGCCAGCAGTTACGGGGCGGATAATCAGCCCCAGCATTTT. It specifies CASSYGADNQPQHF.

This clonotype was seen a handful of times. This chain uses TRBV12-3 or TRBV12-4 with TRBJ2-3; D gene unclear. Trimming removed 7 bases from V and 2 bases from J, with 16 bases in between. The CDR3 is 15 amino acids. The CDR3 nucleotides are TGTGCCAGCATCCGTGCCCCCACGGTCACAGATACGCAGTATTTT. It encodes CASIRAPTVTDTQYF.

The rearrangement joins TRBV28 to TRBJ2-1; 13 bases fit TRBD2. J was trimmed by 6 bases and V by 8 bases; bases with no gene match: 7. This CDR3 is 15 amino acids long. Germline loops: CDR1 MDHEN, CDR2 SYDVKM. The CDR3 sequence is CASQTRLAGGNEQFF. The CDR3 bases are TGTGCCAGCCAAACCAGACTAGCGGGAGGCAATGAGCAGTTCTTC.

The chain is built from TRBV3-1 and TRBJ2-1, with 8 bases identical to TRBD2. The CDR3 consists of 20 residues. After removal of 0 bases from V and 0 bases from J, the junction contained 13 bases not matched to a gene. Germline-derived CDR1 and CDR2 are LGHDT and YNNKEL (reference sequence). The CDR3, as DNA: TGTGCCAGCAGCCAAGACGGCCCCTCAGGGAGCGGGAGCTCCTACAATGAGCAGTTCTTC. It is translated as CASSQDGPSGSGSSYNEQFF.

The table lists this clonotype with a count of one. The J gene is TRBJ2-3, the V gene TRBV29-1; the D gene is possibly TRBD2 (6 bases). CDR3 length: 12 residues. V dropped 7 bases and J dropped 4 bases, with 12 bases sitting between them. Germline V gives CDR1 SQVTM, CDR2 ANQGSEA. The CDR3 sequence: CSAAGTADTQYF. The CDR3 region has the DNA TGCAGCGCCGCGGGGACCGCAGATACGCAGTATTTT.

This clonotype was seen many times. The V gene is TRBV7-9, the J gene TRBJ2-1; the match to TRBD2 covers 10 bases. Germline values: CDR1 SEHNR, CDR2 FQNEAQ (reference sequence). J gave up 4 bases and V 9 bases, and 6 bases lay outside the gene matches. CDR3 length: 14 residues. CDR3 loop: CASLAGVLYNEQFF. The DNA for the CDR3 is TGTGCCAGTCTAGCGGGAGTCTTATACAATGAGCAGTTCTTC.

This clonotype was recorded at least ten times. The chain recombines TRBV7-9 with TRBJ1-4; D is uncertain. The germline CDR1 and CDR2 sequences are SEHNR and FQNEAQ (reference sequence). The CDR3 totals 14 residues. With 1 base removed from V and 4 bases from J, the gap between germline ends came to 7 bases. CDR3 amino acids: CASSLGRNNEKLFF. The CDR3 DNA reads as TGTGCCAGCAGCTTAGGACGGAATAATGAAAAACTGTTTTTT.

The chain is built from TRBV18 and TRBJ1-5; D unresolved. The germline gives CDR1 KGHSH, CDR2 LQKENI. V dropped 4 bases and J dropped 7 bases, with 11 bases sitting between them. CDR3 length: 13 amino acids. For the CDR3, the DNA is TGTGCCAGCTCACAGGGTTTTGGCCAGCCCCAGCATTTT. Translation gives CASSQGFGQPQHF. Using reference TRBV18 and TRBJ1-5 for the parts outside the CDR3, the full variable domain is NAGVMQNPRHLVRRRGQEARLRCSPMKGHSHVYWYRQLPEEGLKFMVYLQKENIIDESGMPKERFSAEFPKEGPSILRIQQVVRGDSAAYFCASSQGFGQPQHFGDGTRLSIL.

In this sample, this clonotype turned up a few times. The V and J genes are TRBV10-3 and TRBJ1-5; D call uncertain. Trimming removed 10 bases from V and 0 bases from J, with 13 bases in between. Germline V gene sequence: CDR1 ENHRY, CDR2 SYGVKD. This CDR3 spans 14 amino acids. CDR3 bases: TGTGCCACCCATCCGGGATCTAGCAATCAGCCCCAGCATTTT. Its protein is CATHPGSSNQPQHF.

The chain has TRBV10-3 and TRBJ1-1; D ambiguous. The length of the CDR3 is 13 residues. Trimming shortened V by 6 bases and J by 1 base, and 9 bases separated the two germline ends. Germline V lookup: CDR1 ENHRY, CDR2 SYGVKD. The CDR3 is CAISYTANTEAFF. As DNA, the CDR3 is TGTGCCATCAGCTATACAGCGAACACTGAAGCTTTCTTT.

The rearrangement joins TRBV20-1 to TRBJ1-2; tentative D call: TRBD1 (6 bases). Germline V lookup: CDR1 DFQATT, CDR2 SNEGSKA (reference sequence). The ends were cut back, 1 base at V and 3 bases at J, with 21 bases in the middle. CDR3 length equals 17 residues. CDR3 amino acids: CSARVGPGQGRYYGYTF. Here the CDR3 DNA reads TGCAGTGCTAGAGTAGGCCCCGGTCAGGGGCGATACTATGGCTACACCTTC.

The rearrangement uses TRBV20-1 and TRBJ1-1; TRBD1 is a possible D gene (5 bases). The CDR3 is 15 residues long. V dropped 0 bases and J dropped 5 bases, with 16 bases sitting between them. CDR1 is DFQATT, CDR2 SNEGSKA, per germline (reference sequence). CDR3 DNA sequence: TGCAGTGCTAGAGATTTGGGGCGCGGTGATACTGAAGCTTTCTTT. Protein sequence: CSARDLGRGDTEAFF.

A few counts support this clonotype. The rearrangement uses TRBV28 and TRBJ1-2; the D is unclear. The CDR3 has 14 residues. Between the trimmed V and J ends, which lost 4 bases and 0 bases, there was a span of 9 bases. Germline V gene lookup returns CDR1 MDHEN and CDR2 SYDVKM. The CDR3 DNA follows: TGTGCCAGCAGTTCCTTGTCCACTAACTATGGCTACACCTTC. It translates to CASSSLSTNYGYTF.

At least ten counts were recorded for this clonotype. The chain links TRBV6-5 to TRBJ2-7; D could derive from TRBD1 or TRBD2 (5 bases each). Trimming took 6 bases from V and 2 from J, leaving 20 bases between them. Per the germline V gene, CDR1 is MNHEY and CDR2 is SVGAGI. The CDR3 contains 16 residues. The CDR3 DNA sequence: TGTGCCAGCAGCTACCGAAGTCGGGGCCCGACCTACGAGCAGTACTTC. This translates into CASSYRSRGPTYEQYF.